These 20 T cell receptor beta chains were all obtained from the same sample, sequenced in a study of shared clonotypes between healthy human individuals. Some clones are missing from TCRdb's copy, which holds only in-frame ones; the method was immunoSEQ multiplex PCR. The table records about 990,000 clones, 75% to 80% of them present only once. The specimen sequenced was memory CD4+ T cells from PBMCs. The subset is: CD45RA-negative fraction. Receptors were obtained from a man younger than 35 in good health. Some clones in this sample may be carry-over from other donors' samples.

The chain has TRBV4-3 and TRBJ2-2; 8 nucleotides line up with TRBD2. Germline V CDR1 and CDR2: LGHNA, YSLEER. With V trimmed by 0 bases and J by 4 bases, 7 bases remained unmatched. This CDR3 comprises 17 residues. The chain's CDR3 is CASSQDLGAGVTGELFF. The CDR3 coding sequence is TGCGCCAGCAGCCAAGATCTCGGAGCGGGAGTCACCGGGGAGCTGTTTTTT.

Here the CDR3 reads CASSHLSGSHNEQFF. Here the CDR3 DNA reads TGTGCCAGCAGCCACCTTAGCGGGAGCCACAATGAGCAGTTCTTC. This chain connects TRBV14 to TRBJ2-1; 9 nucleotides align to TRBD2. This CDR3 has 15 amino acids. V gave up 3 bases and J gave up 5 bases; unmatched junction bases: 5. Germline lookup yields CDR1 SGHDN and CDR2 FVKESK.

The V call is TRBV28, the J call TRBJ1-2; TRBD1 might be the D (5 bases). Trimming took 6 bases from V and 8 from J, leaving 19 bases between them. This CDR3 has 14 residues. Germline-derived CDR1 and CDR2 are MDHEN and SYDVKM. The chain's CDR3 is CASRKNGTPGGYTF. CDR3 sequence (DNA): TGTGCCAGCAGGAAAAACGGGACTCCCGGGGGCTACACCTTC.

The table lists this clone with a few counts. The chain couples TRBV6-5 to TRBJ1-5; D possibly corresponds to TRBD1 (6 bases). Germline CDR1 MNHEY, CDR2 SVGAGI. V was clipped by 8 bases and J by 3 bases, with 8 bases between them. This CDR3 comprises 12 residues. For the CDR3, the DNA is TGTGCCAGCGGACAGCTCAATCAGCCCCAGCATTTT. Its protein is CASGQLNQPQHF.

The CDR3 DNA sequence: TGTGCCAGCAGCCCTATAGGACTAGCGGGGGGCTCCTACGAGCAGTACTTC. Its translation is CASSPIGLAGGSYEQYF. This rearrangement joins TRBV27 to TRBJ2-7; 14 positions agree with TRBD2. The CDR3 spans 17 residues. J lost 0 bases, V lost 6 bases, and 7 bases had no gene match. From germline, CDR1 is MNHEY and CDR2 SMNVEV (reference sequence).

V is TRBV5-8 and J is TRBJ1-5; TRBD1 matches 7 bases. The CDR3 totals 17 residues. Germline CDR1 SGHTS, CDR2 YDEGEE. The trim removed 0 bases at V and 3 bases at J, leaving 9 bases unmatched. CDR3: CASSLGWGRGANQPQHF. The CDR3 DNA reads TGTGCCAGCAGCTTGGGGTGGGGCAGGGGGGCCAATCAGCCCCAGCATTTT.

The table lists this clone with a count of one. The rearrangement uses TRBV5-8 and TRBJ1-1; tentatively, D is TRBD1 (6 bases). CDR3 length: 13 amino acids. V was clipped by 2 bases and J by 5 bases, with 10 bases between them. Germline assignment: CDR1 SGHTS and CDR2 YDEGEE. CDR3 bases: TGTGCCAGCAGCTTACGGGGGCGGACTGAAGCTTTCTTT. Translating gives CASSLRGRTEAFF.

The J gene is TRBJ2-5, the V gene TRBV5-6; D not resolved. CDR3 length: 16 amino acids. Deletions cut 0 bases from V and 2 bases from J, with 14 bases between. CDR1 is SGHDT and CDR2 is YYEEEE in the germline V gene. The CDR3 DNA sequence: TGTGCCAGCAGCTTGGAACAGTACTACACTCAAGAGACCCAGTACTTC. The encoded protein is CASSLEQYYTQETQYF.

The sample holds many counts of this clone. The genes are TRBV14 and TRBJ1-5, with D unclear. CDR1 is SGHDN, CDR2 FVKESK, per germline. The CDR3 totals 13 residues. With 4 bases removed from V and 0 bases from J, the gap between germline ends came to 4 bases. The CDR3 sequence is CASSRNSNQPQHF. The CDR3 DNA follows: TGTGCCAGCAGCCGAAATAGCAATCAGCCCCAGCATTTT.

The rearrangement links TRBV18 to TRBJ1-1; D call uncertain. Germline V lookup: CDR1 KGHSH, CDR2 LQKENI. The CDR3 is made up of 14 amino acids. The V end lost 2 bases, the J end lost 0 bases, and 7 bases lay between the germline ends. For the CDR3, the DNA is TGTGCCAGCTCACCATGGCAGATGAACACTGAAGCTTTCTTT. Translating it yields CASSPWQMNTEAFF.

Remarks on this clone: This could be a read error, since a much larger clone is one nucleotide away. Other DNA sequences in the same sample also yield this CDR3. V and J are TRBV5-1 and TRBJ1-2; 9 nucleotides agree with TRBD1. Germline CDR1 and CDR2: SGHRS and YFSETQ. After removal of 4 bases from V and 4 bases from J, the junction contained 2 bases not matched to a gene. This CDR3 contains 13 residues. The CDR3 bases are TGCGCCAGCAGCCCGACAGGGGGCTATGGCTACACCTTC. It translates to CASSPTGGYGYTF.

The chain combines TRBV4-2 with TRBJ2-2, with D uncertain. The CDR3 extends over 12 amino acids. Per germline, CDR1 LGHNA and CDR2 YNFKEQ. Trimming removed 5 bases at V and 7 bases at J, with 8 bases between. For the CDR3, the DNA is TGTGCCAGCAGCTTAGTGAGCGGGGAGCTGTTTTTT. It translates to CASSLVSGELFF.

The chain has TRBV7-2 and TRBJ2-7; 7 nucleotides align to TRBD2. The V and J ends lost 1 base and 3 bases, in that order; junction bases with no gene match: 6. The CDR3 is 15 amino acids. CDR1 is SGHTA, CDR2 FQGNSA, per germline. Here the CDR3 reads CASSLDGLADYEQYF. The CDR3 DNA reads TGTGCCAGCAGCTTAGATGGGCTAGCGGACTACGAGCAGTACTTC.

This clone was recorded once. This sample also contains other DNA sequences that code for the same CDR3. This chain joins TRBV29-1 and TRBJ2-2, with no clear D. The CDR3 loop spans 14 amino acids. Per the germline V gene, CDR1 is SQVTM and CDR2 is ANQGSEA. Deletions cut 1 base from V and 0 bases from J, with 6 bases between. In DNA form, the CDR3 reads TGCAGCGTTGAAGGACCAGCGAACACCGGGGAGCTGTTTTTT. It translates to CSVEGPANTGELFF.

The chain recombines TRBV29-1 with TRBJ2-3; D possibly corresponds to TRBD2 (5 bases). V lost 6 bases and J 6 bases, leaving 22 bases between the germline ends. The CDR3 is 15 residues long. Germline V CDR1 and CDR2: SQVTM, ANQGSEA. The CDR3 region has the DNA TGCAGCGTCCCCGGGGTAGGTCATTCTGGGGATACGCAGTATTTT. Its translation is CSVPGVGHSGDTQYF.

This clone was picked up one time. V usage is TRBV18 and J usage is TRBJ2-5, with D tentatively TRBD2 (6 bases). V lost 3 bases, J lost 1 base, and 15 bases lay in between. The germline gives CDR1 KGHSH, CDR2 LQKENI. CDR3 size: 16 residues. CDR3 coding DNA: TGTGCCAGCTCACCGAACGGGAGTAAAAGCCAAGAGACCCAGTACTTC. Its protein is CASSPNGSKSQETQYF.

The V gene is TRBV14, the J gene TRBJ1-5, with a weak D call TRBD1 (5 bases). Germline CDR1 SGHDN, CDR2 FVKESK. This CDR3 is built from 15 residues. V shed 1 base and J shed 4 bases, with 11 bases lying between them. The DNA for the CDR3 is TGTGCCAGCAGCCAAGGCACAAAGGGGAATCAGCCCCAGCATTTT. Protein product: CASSQGTKGNQPQHF.

The chain joins TRBV27 to TRBJ2-1; 11 bases map to TRBD2. J lost 9 bases, V lost 2 bases, and 9 bases had no gene match. The CDR3 totals 16 residues. Germline values: CDR1 MNHEY, CDR2 SMNVEV (reference sequence). CDR3 sequence: CASSLRVNGLAGEQFF. CDR3 bases: TGTGCCAGCAGTTTAAGGGTAAACGGACTAGCGGGTGAGCAGTTCTTC.

The gene calls are TRBV2 and TRBJ2-7; a weak D match, TRBD1 (6 bases). This CDR3 is 14 amino acids long. Germline loops: CDR1 SNHLY, CDR2 FYNNEI. Trimming pared 4 bases from V and 0 bases from J, leaving 10 bases between. The CDR3 loop reads CASSGGGSSYEQYF. The CDR3 region has the DNA TGTGCCAGCAGTGGTGGGGGCTCCTCCTACGAGCAGTACTTC.

The V call is TRBV5-1, the J call TRBJ2-3; D is ambiguous. Trimming removed 0 bases from V and 0 bases from J, with 11 bases in between. Germline CDR1 is SGHRS and CDR2 is YFSETQ. This CDR3 has 16 amino acids. The CDR3 region is CASSLGASPSTDTQYF. The CDR3 DNA is TGCGCCAGCAGCTTGGGGGCCAGCCCTAGCACAGATACGCAGTATTTT. Full variable domain (outside the CDR3, taken from reference TRBV5-1 and TRBJ2-3): KAGVTQTPRYLIKTRGQQVTLSCSPISGHRSVSWYQQTPGQGLQFLFEYFSETQRNKGNFPGRFSGRQFSNSRSEMNVSTLELGDSALYLCASSLGASPSTDTQYFGPGTRLTVL.